The 30 T cell receptor beta chains presented below share a single source sample, sequenced in a study of blood T cell repertoires in COVID-19. Assay used: immunoSEQ multiplex PCR; TCRdb lists only in-frame clones, some missing. The repertoire holds fewer than 300,000 clones, 80% to 90% seen once, with approximately 12% in the top ten. Input material: peripheral blood. These TCRs come from a woman aged 25-40 years with COVID-19, enrolled during active disease.

The chain recombines TRBV7-8 with TRBJ1-2; D perhaps matches TRBD1 (5 bases). Germline CDR1 is SGHVS and CDR2 is FQNEAQ. Trimming left V 6 bases short and J 8 bases short, with 16 bases between. This CDR3 comprises 13 residues. CDR3 nucleotide sequence: TGTGCCAGCAGTCGCGACGGCGGGGCAGGCTACACCTTC. This encodes CASSRDGGAGYTF.

This rearrangement joins TRBV11-2 to TRBJ1-4; TRBD1 matches at 8 bases. Unmatched junction bases numbered 2, after V lost 2 bases and J lost 3 bases. The CDR3 covers 15 residues. The V gene's germline CDR1 is SGHAT and CDR2 FQNNGV. The CDR3 loop is CASSLRQGSNEKLFF. CDR3 in DNA: TGTGCCAGCAGCTTAAGACAGGGGTCTAATGAAAAACTGTTTTTT.

This clone showed up just once. The rearrangement joins TRBV19 to TRBJ1-4; no firm D call. CDR1 is LNHDA and CDR2 is SQIVND in the germline V gene (reference sequence). The CDR3 has 14 amino acids. V shed 3 bases and J shed 5 bases, with 10 bases lying between them. The chain's CDR3 is CASSITKENEKLFF. The DNA of the CDR3 is TGTGCCAGTAGTATTACCAAGGAGAATGAAAAACTGTTTTTT.

This chain uses TRBV6-1 with TRBJ2-2; 7 bases line up with TRBD1. The CDR3 loop spans 16 amino acids. J was trimmed by 5 bases and V by 0 bases; bases with no gene match: 6. Germline V CDR1 and CDR2: MNHNS, SASEGT. The chain's CDR3 is CASSEATGWWTGELFF. CDR3 sequence (DNA): TGTGCCAGCAGTGAAGCGACAGGGTGGTGGACCGGGGAGCTGTTTTTT.

V and J are TRBV7-9 and TRBJ2-5; 7 positions agree with TRBD1. The germline gives CDR1 SEHNR, CDR2 FQNEAQ (reference sequence). The CDR3 runs 17 residues. The J segment lost 4 bases and the V segment lost 6 bases, leaving 17 bases of the junction unmatched. The CDR3 region is CASRHPTDRPGGETQYF. The CDR3 DNA sequence: TGTGCCAGCAGACATCCTACGGACAGGCCCGGAGGAGAGACCCAGTACTTC.

This rearrangement joins TRBV3-1 (or the pseudogene TRBV3-2) to TRBJ2-1; 9 bases are a match to TRBD2. The CDR3 is made up of 15 amino acids. Germline values: CDR1 LGHDT, CDR2 YNNKEL (reference sequence). Trimming cost V 4 bases and J 6 bases; bases outside gene matches: 7. The CDR3 DNA is TGTGCCAGCAGCCCTAGGACTAGCGCCTTCAATGAGCAGTTCTTC. Translated, it gives CASSPRTSAFNEQFF.

The V gene is TRBV3-1 (or the pseudogene TRBV3-2), the J gene TRBJ2-6; maybe TRBD1 (6 bases). V lost 4 bases and J lost 0, with 16 bases in between. This CDR3 spans 18 amino acids. Germline loops: CDR1 LGHDT, CDR2 YNNKEL (reference sequence). The CDR3, as DNA: TGTGCCAGCAGCCCCTGGACAGCCTCTAGCTCTGGGGCCAACGTCCTGACTTTC. Amino acids: CASSPWTASSSGANVLTF.

A few counts support this clone. The V call is TRBV7-9, the J call TRBJ2-7, with D possibly TRBD1 on 6 matching bases. Germline V gene sequence: CDR1 SEHNR, CDR2 FQNEAQ (reference sequence). There are 14 residues in the CDR3. Deletions cut 4 bases from V and 3 bases from J, with 13 bases between. In nucleotides, the CDR3 is TGTGCCAGCAGCTCCCGGGGCAGGGGCTACGAGCAGTACTTC. Translation gives CASSSRGRGYEQYF.

The chain is built from TRBV19 and TRBJ2-3, with D perhaps TRBD1 (5 bases). CDR1 and CDR2 from the germline V gene are LNHDA and SQIVND (reference sequence). The V end lost 3 bases, the J end lost 0 bases, and 10 bases lay between the germline ends. There are 15 residues in the CDR3. CDR3 amino acids: CASSIGASSTDTQYF. The CDR3 DNA reads TGTGCCAGTAGTATTGGGGCCTCTAGCACAGATACGCAGTATTTT.

This chain joins TRBV5-1 and TRBJ2-3; D may be TRBD2 (6 bases). The CDR3 has 14 amino acids. The germline V gene has CDR1 SGHRS and CDR2 YFSETQ. V lost 2 bases and J 1 base, leaving 8 bases between the germline ends. CDR3 loop: CASSFGGGTDTQYF. The DNA for the CDR3 is TGCGCCAGCAGCTTCGGCGGGGGCACAGATACGCAGTATTTT.

This chain joins TRBV18 and TRBJ2-1, with 9 bases matching TRBD2. The CDR3 is 15 residues long. Losses at the gene ends were 2 bases for V and 5 bases for J; bases not matched to a gene: 4. The germline V gene encodes CDR1 KGHSH and CDR2 LQKENI. As DNA, the CDR3 is TGTGCCAGCTCACCAGCGGGGGGGCCGGACAATGAGCAGTTCTTC. Translating it yields CASSPAGGPDNEQFF.

This clone was detected only once. The chain is built from TRBV27 and TRBJ2-7; no reliable D call. The CDR3 loop spans 14 amino acids. Trimming cost V 8 bases and J 4 bases, with 18 bases left between them. Germline CDR1 and CDR2: MNHEY and SMNVEV (reference sequence). The CDR3 here is CASCGLGRPYEQYF. The CDR3 DNA is TGTGCCAGCTGTGGTTTGGGCAGGCCTTACGAGCAGTACTTC.

CDR3 in amino acids: CASSPGVSRVDQHF. Written as DNA, the CDR3 is TGTGCCAGCAGCCCCGGGGTGAGCCGGGTGGACCAGCATTTT. The genes are TRBV7-9 and TRBJ1-5; D is unclear. This CDR3 region has 14 residues. Germline V gene data show CDR1 as SEHNR and CDR2 as FQNEAQ (reference sequence). V lost 5 bases to trimming and J lost 12 bases, with 20 bases between them.

V gene TRBV10-3 combines with J gene TRBJ2-3; a possible D gene is TRBD1 (5 bases). Germline CDR1 reads ENHRY; CDR2 reads SYGVKD. V was cut by 4 bases and J by 2 bases, with 7 bases left in between. This CDR3 comprises 13 residues. CDR3 sequence reads: CAISGQPTDTQYF. CDR3 nucleotides: TGTGCCATCAGTGGACAGCCCACAGATACGCAGTATTTT.

This sequence joins TRBV2 and TRBJ2-2; D might be TRBD1 (7 bases). The CDR3 extends over 15 amino acids. V shed 3 bases and J shed 4 bases, with 12 bases lying between them. Germline CDR1 SNHLY, CDR2 FYNNEI. As DNA, the CDR3 is TGTGCCAGCAGTGAGGAGGGGGCGGTCACCGGGGAGCTGTTTTTT. Translating it yields CASSEEGAVTGELFF.

This chain links TRBV5-8 with TRBJ2-7, with TRBD1 identical over 7 bases. CDR3 length equals 13 residues. Germline-derived CDR1 and CDR2 are SGHTS and YDEGEE. Trimming cost V 3 bases and J 5 bases; bases outside gene matches: 5. The CDR3 is CASSWGQNDEQYF. CDR3 DNA: TGTGCCAGCAGCTGGGGACAGAACGACGAGCAGTACTTC.

This clone showed up just a few times. The V gene is TRBV24-1, the J gene TRBJ1-5, with a weak D call TRBD1 (6 bases). V lost 3 bases to trimming and J lost 4 bases, with 12 bases between them. Germline V CDR1 and CDR2: KGHDR, SFDVKD. The CDR3 contains 15 residues. The CDR3 DNA reads TGTGCCACCAGTGATCCCGGACAGCCTAATCAGCCCCAGCATTTT. Translated: CATSDPGQPNQPQHF.

The rearrangement joins TRBV7-2 to TRBJ1-6; D is possibly TRBD1 (5 bases). The V gene lost 5 bases and the J gene lost 12 bases, with 14 bases spanning the gap. From germline, CDR1 is SGHTA and CDR2 FQGNSA. The length of the CDR3 is 13 residues. This chain's CDR3 is CASSALGVVPLHF. Here the CDR3 DNA reads TGTGCCAGCAGCGCATTAGGGGTTGTACCCCTCCACTTT.

This chain uses TRBV7-2 with TRBJ1-4; 7 bases are a match to TRBD1. The V segment lost 4 bases and the J segment 5 bases; nucleotides outside the gene matches: 10. Germline CDR1 and CDR2: SGHTA and FQGNSA. This CDR3 is built from 16 residues. CDR3 nucleotides: TGTGCCAGCAGCTCCAATCCGGGACAGAGGAATGAAAAACTGTTTTTT. Its protein product is CASSSNPGQRNEKLFF.

This clone has only one observation. The V call is TRBV5-1, the J call TRBJ2-1, with TRBD1 matching over 8 bases. Trimming at V came to 3 bases and at J to 14 bases, leaving 4 bases not matched to a gene. This CDR3 is built from 11 residues. CDR1 is SGHRS and CDR2 is YFSETQ in the germline V gene. The CDR3 DNA follows: TGCGCCAGCAGCTCAGGACAGGGTGAGTTCTTC. Protein product: CASSSGQGEFF.

J is TRBJ2-1 and V is TRBV7-8; perhaps TRBD1 as D (5 bases). CDR3 length: 15 amino acids. Germline CDR1 SGHVS, CDR2 FQNEAQ. V was pared by 5 bases and J by 10 bases, with 21 bases between. In nucleotides, the CDR3 is TGTGCCAGCAGCCCCCTCCAGGGCATTATCGGGGAGCAGTTCTTC. Protein product: CASSPLQGIIGEQFF. Full variable domain (missing parts from reference TRBV7-8 and TRBJ2-1): GAGVSQSPRYKVAKRGQDVALRCDPISGHVSLFWYQQALGQGPEFLTYFQNEAQLDKSGLPSDRFFAERPEGSVSTLKIQRTQQEDSAVYLCASSPLQGIIGEQFFGPGTRLTVL.

The chain carries TRBV7-2 and TRBJ2-3, with D possibly matching TRBD2 (7 bases). V was cut by 4 bases and J by 9 bases, with 20 bases left in between. This CDR3 spans 15 amino acids. Per the germline V gene, CDR1 is SGHTA and CDR2 is FQGNSA. CDR3 residues: CASSSLGGAEVTQYF. In DNA form, the CDR3 reads TGTGCCAGCAGCTCCTTGGGGGGGGCCGAAGTCACGCAGTATTTT.

This clone has a single count. The CDR3 loop reads CASRYTDTQYF. Written as DNA, the CDR3 is TGCGCCAGCAGGTACACAGATACGCAGTATTTT. V gene TRBV5-1 combines with J gene TRBJ2-3; D not certain. Trimming cost V 5 bases and J 2 bases, with 3 bases left between them. CDR3 length equals 11 residues. CDR1 and CDR2 (germline): SGHRS, YFSETQ.

Regarding this clone: This same CDR3 is encoded by further DNA sequences in the sample. CDR3 region: CASSLGGNTEAFF. CDR3 in DNA: TGCGCCAGCAGCTTGGGGGGCAACACTGAAGCTTTCTTT. The V call is TRBV5-1, the J call TRBJ1-1, with D possibly TRBD1 on 5 matching bases. Trimming removed 0 bases from V and 2 bases from J, with 5 bases in between. The germline gives CDR1 SGHRS, CDR2 YFSETQ. The CDR3 totals 13 residues.

As to this clone: Other nucleotide sequences from this sample produce the same CDR3. The chain is built from TRBV7-8 and TRBJ1-2; TRBD1 is a possible D gene (6 bases). CDR3 length: 15 amino acids. Between the trimmed V and J ends, which lost 5 bases and 4 bases, there was a span of 17 bases. CDR1 is SGHVS and CDR2 is FQNEAQ in the germline V gene. DNA of the CDR3: TGTGCCAGCAGCCCTAGGACAGCCGGAGGCTATGGCTACACCTTC. Its translation is CASSPRTAGGYGYTF.

The chain uses TRBV4-1 and TRBJ1-2; D unclear. CDR3 length equals 14 residues. CDR1 and CDR2 (germline): MGHRA, YSYEKL. The germline V and J ends were trimmed by 4 bases and 8 bases, with 17 bases remaining between them. CDR3 loop: CASSPRSGVGGYTF. DNA of the CDR3: TGCGCCAGCAGCCCCCGCAGCGGGGTCGGGGGCTACACCTTC.

To note about this clone: One base away lies a much larger clone, so this may be a sequencing read error. Different DNA sequences within this sample yield the same CDR3. The genes are TRBV5-6 and TRBJ2-7, with a tentative D call TRBD2 (6 bases). The CDR3 totals 13 residues. Germline V lookup: CDR1 SGHDT, CDR2 YYEEEE. V was shortened by 2 bases and J by 1 base, with 7 bases between the two germline ends. The CDR3 is CASSFGGSYEQYF. The CDR3 coding sequence is TGTGCCAGCAGCTTCGGAGGGTCCTACGAGCAGTACTTC.

J is TRBJ1-2 and V is TRBV7-2; D gene unclear. Germline V lookup: CDR1 SGHTA, CDR2 FQGNSA. The CDR3 totals 17 residues. Trimming removed 1 base from V and 0 bases from J, with 15 bases in between. CDR3 sequence: CASSLGGQTLANYGYTF. In DNA, the CDR3 is TGTGCCAGCAGCTTAGGAGGCCAGACTCTAGCTAACTATGGCTACACCTTC.

This chain joins TRBV7-8 and TRBJ2-3; 10 nucleotides line up with TRBD1. The CDR3 sequence is 16 residues long. V lost 6 bases and J lost 4; bases outside the gene matches: 10. The germline gives CDR1 SGHVS, CDR2 FQNEAQ. The CDR3 coding sequence is TGTGCCAGCAGGAAGGTGGACAGGGGGTTGTCAGATACGCAGTATTTT. Encoded protein: CASRKVDRGLSDTQYF. The full variable domain, its missing parts supplied by reference TRBV7-8 and TRBJ2-3, is GAGVSQSPRYKVAKRGQDVALRCDPISGHVSLFWYQQALGQGPEFLTYFQNEAQLDKSGLPSDRFFAERPEGSVSTLKIQRTQQEDSAVYLCASRKVDRGLSDTQYFGPGTRLTVL.

The V and J genes are TRBV19 and TRBJ1-5; 10 positions agree with TRBD1. V trimming: 6 bases; J trimming: 3 bases; junction bases outside the gene matches: 11. Germline values: CDR1 LNHDA, CDR2 SQIVND (reference sequence). This CDR3 spans 17 amino acids. CDR3 protein: CASSYDRGLSNNQPQHF. For the CDR3, the DNA is TGTGCCAGTAGCTATGACAGGGGGCTCTCTAACAATCAGCCCCAGCATTTT.